The source of this T cell receptor beta chain is a study of response to subunit inactivated influenza vaccine. TCRdb used MiXCR to reprocess the RT-PCR reads, holding one entry per CDR3 protein. The repertoire holds approximately 730,000 distinct CDR3 sequences, with 11% to 15% as singletons. Germline values: CDR1 GTSNPN, CDR2 SVGIG (reference sequence). This CDR3 has 15 residues. V lost 0 bases and J lost 9; bases outside the gene matches: 10. The chain uses TRBV30 and TRBJ2-3; 9 bases agree with TRBD2. Sequenced material: PBMCs from blood, taken roughly 2 weeks before vaccination. The sequence came from a man aged 45-65 years who received an inactivated influenza vaccine. The CDR3 DNA sequence: TGTGCCTGGAGTGTAGAGGCGGGAGGGCCGTTCACGCAGTATTTT. This translates into CAWSVEAGGPFTQYF.